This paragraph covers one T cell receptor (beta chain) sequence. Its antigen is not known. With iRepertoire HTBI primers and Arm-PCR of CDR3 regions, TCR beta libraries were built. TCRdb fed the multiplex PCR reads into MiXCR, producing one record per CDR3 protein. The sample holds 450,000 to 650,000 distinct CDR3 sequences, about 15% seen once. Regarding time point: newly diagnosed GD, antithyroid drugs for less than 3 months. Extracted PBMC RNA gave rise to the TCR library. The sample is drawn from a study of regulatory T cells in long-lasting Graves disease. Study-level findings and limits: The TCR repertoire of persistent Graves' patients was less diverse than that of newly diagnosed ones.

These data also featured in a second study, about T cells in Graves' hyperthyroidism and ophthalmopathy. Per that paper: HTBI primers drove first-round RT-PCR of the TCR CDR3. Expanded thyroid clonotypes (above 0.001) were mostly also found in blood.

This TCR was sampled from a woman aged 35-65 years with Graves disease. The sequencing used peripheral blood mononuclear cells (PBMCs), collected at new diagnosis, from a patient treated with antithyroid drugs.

The CDR3 coding sequence is TGTGCCAGCAGTGAGGGCAGAGCCTACGAGCAGTACTTC. Its translation: CASSEGRAYEQYF. The chain is built from TRBV6-1 and TRBJ2-7; D gene unclear. This CDR3 comprises 13 residues. Germline CDR1 reads MNHNS; CDR2 reads SASEGT. The germline V and J ends were trimmed by 3 bases and 2 bases, with 8 bases remaining between them.